The 30 T cell receptor beta chains presented below share a single source sample, sequenced in a study of human T cells and chemical hapten exposure. Regarding time point: patch test 1, 2 weeks after DPC sensitization. Treatment noted: therapeutic diphenylcyclopropenone sensitization with weekly scalp DPC. TCRdb fed the RACE reads into MiXCR, producing one record per CDR3 protein. The data show roughly 200,000 distinct CDR3 sequences, about a fifth seen once. The starting material was whole blood, obtained in connection with sensitization to the hapten diphenylcyclopropenone (DPC). These receptor sequences come from a woman in her 50s with alopecia areata. Some clones in this sample may be carry-over from other donors' samples.

This clonotype came up a few times. This chain joins TRBV7-9 and TRBJ2-7; 10 nucleotides line up with TRBD2. Germline assignment: CDR1 SEHNR and CDR2 FQNEAQ (reference sequence). Unmatched junction bases numbered 6, after V lost 5 bases and J lost 5 bases. This CDR3 is 14 amino acids long. The DNA for the CDR3 is TGTGCCAGCAGCCTTAGCGGGGGGAGGGACGAGCAGTACTTC. This codes for CASSLSGGRDEQYF.

This clonotype was seen ten or more times. For the CDR3, the DNA is TGCGCCAGCAGCGGATACACAGGGGAAACAGATACGCAGTATTTT. Protein product: CASSGYTGETDTQYF. The rearrangement uses TRBV5-1 and TRBJ2-3; 7 positions agree with TRBD1. The length of the CDR3 is 15 residues. CDR1 and CDR2 (germline): SGHRS, YFSETQ. Trimming took 4 bases from V and 3 from J; bases not matched to a gene: 8.

V is TRBV6-2 or TRBV6-3 and J is TRBJ2-1, with TRBD2 identical over 11 bases. J lost 10 bases, V lost 5 bases, and 7 bases had no gene match. CDR1 and CDR2 from the germline V gene are MNHEY and SVGEGT. The length of the CDR3 is 14 residues. The chain's CDR3 is CASSPTSGSGEQFF. CDR3 DNA: TGTGCCAGCAGTCCAACTAGCGGGAGTGGGGAGCAGTTCTTC.

This clonotype has more than one count but fewer than ten. The J gene is TRBJ2-3, the V gene TRBV7-2, with D unresolved. This CDR3 is built from 15 residues. V gave up 5 bases and J gave up 1 base, with 13 bases separating them. The germline gives CDR1 SGHTA, CDR2 FQGNSA. CDR3 in amino acids: CASSPRPVGTDTQYF. In DNA form, the CDR3 reads TGTGCCAGCAGCCCACGTCCGGTAGGCACAGATACGCAGTATTTT.

The sample holds a few counts of this clonotype. The chain has TRBV16 and TRBJ1-4; possible D gene TRBD1, 5 bases. CDR1 KGHSY and CDR2 FQNENV come from the germline V gene. Trimming took off 2 bases at V and 1 base at J, with 8 bases between the two ends. The CDR3 has 15 amino acids. Here the CDR3 reads CASSQGGKTNEKLFF. CDR3 bases: TGTGCCAGCAGCCAAGGGGGGAAAACTAATGAAAAACTGTTTTTT.

The sample holds a few counts of this clonotype. V is TRBV7-2 and J is TRBJ2-3, with TRBD2 identical over 8 bases. Trimming removed 3 bases from V and 6 bases from J; junction bases left unmatched: 11. The V gene's germline CDR1 is SGHTA and CDR2 FQGNSA. The CDR3 covers 16 residues. This chain's CDR3 is CASSFSEAGDEDTQYF. CDR3 sequence (DNA): TGTGCCAGCAGCTTCTCCGAAGCGGGAGATGAGGATACGCAGTATTTT.

The chain couples TRBV12-3 or TRBV12-4 to TRBJ1-1; TRBD1 agrees at 7 bases. With 5 bases clipped from V and 0 bases from J, the junction kept 6 bases outside the gene matches. This CDR3 region has 15 residues. CDR3 bases: TGTGCCAGCAGTCCGGGACAGCAGTTGAACACTGAAGCTTTCTTT. Its protein product is CASSPGQQLNTEAFF.

The chain joins TRBV20-1 to TRBJ2-5; D unclear. This CDR3 region has 13 residues. Germline CDR1 reads DFQATT; CDR2 reads SNEGSKA (reference sequence). V was cut by 0 bases and J by 5 bases, with 10 bases left in between. The CDR3 nucleotides are TGCAGTGCTAGAGAACCCCCCGGGGAGACCCAGTACTTC. The encoded protein is CSAREPPGETQYF.

This rearrangement joins TRBV9 to TRBJ2-6; D unclear. The germline V gene has CDR1 SGDLS and CDR2 YYNGEE. The V end lost 6 bases, the J end lost 4 bases, and 11 bases lay between the germline ends. The CDR3 loop spans 14 amino acids. CDR3 sequence reads: CASNSLGGANVLTF. The CDR3, as DNA: TGTGCCAGCAACTCCCTGGGGGGGGCCAACGTCCTGACTTTC.

This chain connects TRBV2 to TRBJ1-2, with D perhaps matching TRBD1 (5 bases). The germline V and J ends were trimmed by 3 bases and 4 bases, with 12 bases remaining between them. The CDR3 sequence is 14 residues long. Germline CDR1 reads SNHLY; CDR2 reads FYNNEI. The DNA of the CDR3 is TGTGCCAGCAGTGAGGTCAGGGACTTCTATGGCTACACCTTC. Translated: CASSEVRDFYGYTF. Full variable domain (rest looked up from reference TRBV2 and TRBJ1-2): EPEVTQTPSHQVTQMGQEVILRCVPISNHLYFYWYRQILGQKVEFLVSFYNNEISEKSEIFDDQFSVERPDGSNFTLKIRSTKLEDSAMYFCASSEVRDFYGYTFGSGTRLTVV.

V and J are TRBV5-1 and TRBJ1-1, with D tentatively TRBD1 (5 bases). CDR1 and CDR2 from the germline V gene are SGHRS and YFSETQ. This CDR3 is 15 amino acids long. V was clipped by 2 bases and J by 0 bases, with 11 bases between them. In DNA form, the CDR3 reads TGCGCCAGCAGCTTTGTCGGGGCCATGAACACTGAAGCTTTCTTT. Encoded protein: CASSFVGAMNTEAFF.

This clonotype was found a few times. The rearrangement links TRBV2 to TRBJ2-7; D call uncertain. Trimming took 8 bases from V and 7 from J, leaving 15 bases between them. The germline V gene has CDR1 SNHLY and CDR2 FYNNEI. The CDR3 is 12 residues long. Here the CDR3 reads CASRRVPGEQYF. Here the CDR3 DNA reads TGTGCCAGCCGACGGGTTCCCGGGGAGCAGTACTTC.

The rearrangement uses TRBV5-1 and TRBJ1-2; D might be TRBD1 (5 bases). V was trimmed by 1 base and J by 0 bases, leaving 10 bases between them. The CDR3 contains 15 residues. The germline V gene has CDR1 SGHRS and CDR2 YFSETQ. This chain's CDR3 is CASSLMQGANYGYTF. In DNA, the CDR3 is TGCGCCAGCAGCTTGATGCAGGGAGCTAACTATGGCTACACCTTC.

About this clonotype: Since a much larger clone is just one base distant, this may be a read error. The chain combines TRBV20-1 with TRBJ2-5; D is ambiguous. The CDR3 spans 11 residues. Trimming took off 1 base at V and 10 bases at J, with 10 bases between the two ends. Germline assignment: CDR1 DFQATT and CDR2 SNEGSKA (reference sequence). CDR3 protein: CSARASKSQYF. For the CDR3, the DNA is TGCAGTGCTAGAGCGTCTAAGAGCCAGTACTTC.

The J gene is TRBJ1-1, the V gene TRBV5-1, with D unclear. The CDR3 sequence is 16 residues long. V was pared by 0 bases and J by 2 bases, with 14 bases between. CDR1 is SGHRS, CDR2 YFSETQ, per germline. CDR3 nucleotides: TGCGCCAGCAGCTTGGGGGGAAACCGACAAAACACTGAAGCTTTCTTT. This codes for CASSLGGNRQNTEAFF.

This clonotype was detected only a few times. This rearrangement joins TRBV29-1 to TRBJ2-5, with D possibly matching TRBD1 (5 bases). V was pared by 3 bases and J by 1 base, with 9 bases between. Germline loops: CDR1 SQVTM, CDR2 ANQGSEA. The CDR3 is made up of 13 amino acids. The chain's CDR3 is CSVDQGVQETQYF. The CDR3 nucleotides read TGCAGCGTTGACCAGGGCGTCCAAGAGACCCAGTACTTC.

This chain links TRBV7-9 with TRBJ1-4, with 10 bases lining up with TRBD1. The CDR3 is 15 amino acids. CDR1 and CDR2 from the germline V gene are SEHNR and FQNEAQ (reference sequence). Trimming removed 4 bases from V and 8 bases from J; junction bases left unmatched: 7. The CDR3 nucleotides are TGTGCCAGCAGCTCCCTGACAGGGGGCCAGGAAAAACTGTTTTTT. The encoded protein is CASSSLTGGQEKLFF.

This clonotype occurred a few times. The chain links TRBV5-1 to TRBJ2-1; perhaps D is TRBD1 or TRBD2 (5 bases each). With 0 bases removed from V and 4 bases from J, the gap between germline ends came to 11 bases. The CDR3 runs 15 residues. CDR1 SGHRS and CDR2 YFSETQ come from the germline V gene. CDR3 nucleotides: TGCGCCAGCAGCTTGGGGGGTGGGGGTTACAATGAGCAGTTCTTC. Protein product: CASSLGGGGYNEQFF.

This clonotype came up many times. This chain joins TRBV29-1 and TRBJ2-2, with D perhaps matching TRBD2 (6 bases). There are 17 residues in the CDR3. The V end was cut by 1 base, the J end by 5 bases, with 20 bases between. Germline V gene sequence: CDR1 SQVTM, CDR2 ANQGSEA. CDR3 DNA: TGCAGCGTTGAAGGCGGAGGCGGAGGGGTCCCGACCGGGGAGCTGTTTTTT. It specifies CSVEGGGGGVPTGELFF.

The rearrangement joins TRBV20-1 to TRBJ2-1; 9 bases are a match to TRBD2. The V and J ends lost 5 bases and 8 bases, in that order; junction bases with no gene match: 13. This CDR3 is built from 15 residues. Germline V gene data show CDR1 as DFQATT and CDR2 as SNEGSKA (reference sequence). The CDR3 here is CSAFSAGGPGDEQFF. CDR3 DNA: TGCAGTGCTTTTTCGGCGGGAGGGCCAGGAGATGAGCAGTTCTTC.

The rearrangement links TRBV20-1 to TRBJ2-2; D possibly corresponds to TRBD1 (6 bases). This CDR3 is built from 16 residues. Trimming left V 6 bases short and J 0 bases short, with 17 bases between. Germline values: CDR1 DFQATT, CDR2 SNEGSKA (reference sequence). The CDR3 sequence is CSAPDRSPPNTGELFF. The CDR3, as DNA: TGCAGTGCCCCGGACAGAAGTCCCCCGAACACCGGGGAGCTGTTTTTT.

The chain couples TRBV20-1 to TRBJ2-3, with D unclear. V lost 2 bases and J lost 2, with 8 bases in between. The CDR3 length is 13 residues. Germline loops: CDR1 DFQATT, CDR2 SNEGSKA (reference sequence). CDR3 residues: CSARISFTDTQYF. CDR3 sequence (DNA): TGCAGTGCTAGAATCTCGTTCACAGATACGCAGTATTTT.

This sequence joins TRBV7-9 and TRBJ2-5; D possibly corresponds to TRBD2 (6 bases). Germline CDR1 SEHNR, CDR2 FQNEAQ (reference sequence). The CDR3 runs 14 residues. The V and J ends lost 3 bases and 1 base respectively, with 9 bases between them. The CDR3 loop reads CASSFFSGQETQYF. CDR3 nucleotides: TGTGCCAGCAGCTTCTTTAGCGGCCAAGAGACCCAGTACTTC.

The chain uses TRBV11-2 and TRBJ2-2; 7 positions agree with TRBD2. CDR3 length: 18 residues. The germline CDR1 and CDR2 sequences are SGHAT and FQNNGV. Trimming at V came to 5 bases and at J to 0 bases, leaving 12 bases not matched to a gene. The CDR3 coding sequence is TGTGCCAGCAGCCTAATGGGGGGAGGGTTCGCGAACACCGGGGAGCTGTTTTTT. Translating it yields CASSLMGGGFANTGELFF.

As regards this clonotype: An end of the junction does not agree with germline; a read error may underlie this. The genes are TRBV18 and TRBJ1-1; no firm D call. The CDR3 sequence is 14 residues long. CDR1 and CDR2 (germline): KGHSH, LQKENI. CDR3 protein: CVSSPPGKNTEAFF. CDR3 DNA sequence: TGTGTCAGCTCACCACCTGGAAAGAACACTGAAGCTTTCTTT.

This clonotype was seen ten or more times. The chain carries TRBV29-1 and TRBJ1-1; D call uncertain. The CDR3 is 13 amino acids. V lost 8 bases to trimming and J lost 1 base, with 14 bases between them. Germline V gene data show CDR1 as SQVTM and CDR2 as ANQGSEA. This CDR3 is CSIFGDWNTEAFF. Here the CDR3 DNA reads TGCAGCATCTTTGGGGATTGGAACACTGAAGCTTTCTTT.

The chain carries TRBV5-6 and TRBJ1-1; D is undetermined. Germline values: CDR1 SGHDT, CDR2 YYEEEE. The CDR3 extends over 13 amino acids. Trimming took off 4 bases at V and 0 bases at J, with 7 bases between the two ends. The CDR3 nucleotides are TGTGCCAGCAGCCTCCCAGTGAACACTGAAGCTTTCTTT. Its translation is CASSLPVNTEAFF. Complete variable domain (other parts from reference TRBV5-6 and TRBJ1-1): DAGVTQSPTHLIKTRGQQVTLRCSPKSGHDTVSWYQQALGQGPQFIFQYYEEEERQRGNFPDRFSGHQFPNYSSELNVNALLLGDSALYLCASSLPVNTEAFFGQGTRLTVV.

V usage is TRBV7-9 and J usage is TRBJ1-4; unclear D gene. V shed 5 bases and J shed 7 bases, with 11 bases lying between them. The germline gives CDR1 SEHNR, CDR2 FQNEAQ (reference sequence). The CDR3 covers 13 residues. CDR3 sequence (DNA): TGTGCCAGCAGCCTGTCGGTCGGTGAAAAACTGTTTTTT. It specifies CASSLSVGEKLFF.

In this sample, this clonotype turned up a few times. The chain is built from TRBV28 and TRBJ1-1; D might be TRBD1 (5 bases). CDR1 and CDR2 from the germline V gene are MDHEN and SYDVKM. Trimming took 4 bases from V and 5 from J, leaving 8 bases between them. This CDR3 contains 12 residues. CDR3 amino acids: CASSSEGTEAFF. The DNA for the CDR3 is TGTGCCAGCAGTTCCGAGGGGACTGAAGCTTTCTTT.

This clonotype has more than one count but fewer than ten. This chain links TRBV20-1 with TRBJ2-3, with D hard to call. Trimming left V 5 bases short and J 0 bases short, with 15 bases between. Per the germline V gene, CDR1 is DFQATT and CDR2 is SNEGSKA (reference sequence). The CDR3 consists of 15 residues. The DNA for the CDR3 is TGCAGTGCTTACCTACTGGATGCTAGCACAGATACGCAGTATTTT. Translated: CSAYLLDASTDTQYF.